The 3 T cell receptor beta chains presented below share a single source sample, sequenced in a study of T cells in Graves' hyperthyroidism and ophthalmopathy. Template material for amplifying TCR beta CDR3 regions consisted of RNA transcripts. The HTBI primer set served for first-round RT-PCR of the TCR CDR3. TCRdb redid the calling of the multiplex PCR reads with MiXCR, one entry per CDR3 protein. The table has some 600,000 distinct CDR3 sequences, approximately 15% seen once. Sequencing was performed on blood. The receptors originated from a woman under 40 with Graves' hyperthyroidism that later progressed to Graves' ophthalmopathy.

The rearrangement uses TRBV20-1 and TRBJ1-2, with 12 bases aligning to TRBD1. CDR1 DFQATT and CDR2 SNEGSKA come from the germline V gene (reference sequence). V gave up 6 bases and J gave up 4 bases; unmatched junction bases: 3. This CDR3 comprises 13 residues. In DNA form, the CDR3 reads TGCAGTGCAAGGGACAGGGGGCTCTATGGCTACACCTTC. Amino acid sequence: CSARDRGLYGYTF.

This clonotype was seen many times. The J gene is TRBJ2-5, the V gene TRBV29-1, with 12 bases that match TRBD1. The CDR3 is 13 residues long. The V segment lost 6 bases and the J segment 5 bases; nucleotides outside the gene matches: 4. The germline V gene has CDR1 SQVTM and CDR2 ANQGSEA. The CDR3 here is CSVGTGGGETQYF. The CDR3 nucleotides are TGCAGCGTCGGGACAGGGGGCGGTGAGACCCAGTACTTC.

The chain links TRBV4-1 to TRBJ2-4; D ambiguous. This CDR3 has 15 amino acids. Trimming took 4 bases from V and 0 from J, leaving 10 bases between them. Per the germline V gene, CDR1 is MGHRA and CDR2 is YSYEKL. CDR3 sequence reads: CASSRLGLAKNIQYF. The CDR3 nucleotides read TGCGCCAGCAGCCGCCTGGGATTAGCCAAAAACATTCAGTACTTC.